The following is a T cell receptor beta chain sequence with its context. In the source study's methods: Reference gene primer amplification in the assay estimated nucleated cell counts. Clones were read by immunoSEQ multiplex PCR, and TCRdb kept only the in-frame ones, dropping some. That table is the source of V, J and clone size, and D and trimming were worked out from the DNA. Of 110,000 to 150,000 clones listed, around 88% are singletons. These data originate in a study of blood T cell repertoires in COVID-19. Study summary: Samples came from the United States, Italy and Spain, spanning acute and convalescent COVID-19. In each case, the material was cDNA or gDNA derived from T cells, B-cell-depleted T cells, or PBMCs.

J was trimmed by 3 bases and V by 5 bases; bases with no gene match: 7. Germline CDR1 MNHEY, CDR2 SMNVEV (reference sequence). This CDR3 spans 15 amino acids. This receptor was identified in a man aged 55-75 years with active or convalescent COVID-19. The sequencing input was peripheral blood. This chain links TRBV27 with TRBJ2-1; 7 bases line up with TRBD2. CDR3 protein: CASSLLADVYNEQFF. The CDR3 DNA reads TGTGCCAGCAGTCTCCTAGCGGATGTCTACAATGAGCAGTTCTTC.